This T cell receptor (beta chain) stems from a study of cytomegalovirus exposure and HLA in healthy donors. Regarding the study as a whole: One variant, a missense change in DCLRE1C, was linked in a later analysis to TCR beta V- and J-gene trimming. Associated with cytomegalovirus, according to the listing, were around 170 TCR beta chains.

About this clone: Its antigen is unidentified.

The V gene's germline CDR1 is MNHEY and CDR2 SMNVEV (reference sequence). This CDR3 spans 14 amino acids. V was shortened by 4 bases and J by 7 bases, with 14 bases between the two germline ends. The PCR ran on 60 Vbeta and 13 Jbeta primers. Sequenced by immunoSEQ multiplex PCR; TCRdb stores in-frame clones only, minus some. The sample lists roughly 93,000 clones, over 65% seen once, with less than 2% in the top ten. This rearrangement joins TRBV27 to TRBJ1-5, with D perhaps matching TRBD1 (6 bases). The receptor was derived from a male donor in good health and CMV-seronegative. Sample: PBMCs. The CDR3 sequence: CASSSTGFEQPQHF. The CDR3 DNA follows: TGTGCCAGCAGTTCTACAGGGTTTGAGCAGCCCCAGCATTTT.